This record covers a single T cell receptor beta chain. What it binds is not known. J was trimmed by 0 bases and V by 0 bases; bases with no gene match: 4. Germline values: CDR1 MGHDK, CDR2 SYGVNS. The CDR3 is made up of 18 amino acids. The sample belongs to a study of beta chain features in type 1 diabetes. The wider study: Investigators examined nearly 110,000,000 sorted cells across all samples. Findings and caveats of the study: Across all four CD4+ subsets, people with type 1 diabetes showed modestly shorter TCRB CDR3s. Whether TCRB rearrangement is influenced by HLA type was left unresolved in this analysis.

What was sequenced were expressed TCRB transcripts, since all of the isolated RNA had been reverse transcribed. Reads from naive, central memory and regulatory T cell samples averaged about 3.9 million. Sequencing was performed with immunoSEQ multiplex PCR; in TCRdb, only in-frame clones are kept and a portion is missing. Of more than 250,000 clones listed, roughly 20% were seen once; the top ten hold 0.028%. Sequencing input: naive CD4+ T cells from blood. The chain recombines TRBV25-1 with TRBJ2-1; TRBD2 matches at 11 bases. This receptor was identified in a middle-aged woman with type 1 diabetes. The DNA of the CDR3 is TGTGCCAGCAGTGAATATAGTAGCGGGAGGGGCTCCTACAATGAGCAGTTCTTC. Translated, it gives CASSEYSSGRGSYNEQFF.